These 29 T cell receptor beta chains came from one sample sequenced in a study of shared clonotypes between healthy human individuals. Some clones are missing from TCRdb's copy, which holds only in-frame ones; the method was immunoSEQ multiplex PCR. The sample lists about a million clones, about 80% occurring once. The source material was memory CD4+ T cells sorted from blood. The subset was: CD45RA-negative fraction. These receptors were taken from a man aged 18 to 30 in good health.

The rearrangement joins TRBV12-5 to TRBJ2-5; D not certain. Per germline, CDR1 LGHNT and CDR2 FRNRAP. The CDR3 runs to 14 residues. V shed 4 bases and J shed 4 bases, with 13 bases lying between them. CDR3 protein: CASGYVRDRETQYF. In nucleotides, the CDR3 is TGTGCTAGTGGTTACGTACGAGATAGAGAGACCCAGTACTTC.

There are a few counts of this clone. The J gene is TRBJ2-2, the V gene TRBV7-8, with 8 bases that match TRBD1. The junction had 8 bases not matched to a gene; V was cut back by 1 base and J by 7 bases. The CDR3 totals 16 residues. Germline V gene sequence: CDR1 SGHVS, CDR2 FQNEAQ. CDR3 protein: CASSLGGRGPNGELFF. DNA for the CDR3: TGTGCCAGCAGCTTAGGCGGCAGGGGGCCGAACGGGGAGCTGTTTTTT.

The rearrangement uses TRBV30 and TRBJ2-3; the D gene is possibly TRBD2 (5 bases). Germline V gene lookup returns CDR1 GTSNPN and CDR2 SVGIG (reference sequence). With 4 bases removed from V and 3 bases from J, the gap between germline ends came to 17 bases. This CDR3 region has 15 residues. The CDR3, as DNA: TGTGCCTGGATCGGGGTGGGTCTGAAAACAGATACGCAGTATTTT. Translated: CAWIGVGLKTDTQYF.

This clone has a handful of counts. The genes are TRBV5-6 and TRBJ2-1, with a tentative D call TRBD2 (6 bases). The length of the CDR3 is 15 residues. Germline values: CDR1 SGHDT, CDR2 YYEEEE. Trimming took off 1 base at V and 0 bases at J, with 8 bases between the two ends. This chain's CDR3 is CASSLMGGSYNEQFF. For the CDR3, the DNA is TGTGCCAGCAGCTTGATGGGGGGCTCCTACAATGAGCAGTTCTTC.

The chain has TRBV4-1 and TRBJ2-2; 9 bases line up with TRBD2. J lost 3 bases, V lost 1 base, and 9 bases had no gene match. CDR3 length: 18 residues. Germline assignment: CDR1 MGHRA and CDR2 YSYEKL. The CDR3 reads CASSQGLAVLDYTGELFF. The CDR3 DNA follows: TGCGCCAGCAGCCAAGGACTAGCGGTTCTAGATTACACCGGGGAGCTGTTTTTT.

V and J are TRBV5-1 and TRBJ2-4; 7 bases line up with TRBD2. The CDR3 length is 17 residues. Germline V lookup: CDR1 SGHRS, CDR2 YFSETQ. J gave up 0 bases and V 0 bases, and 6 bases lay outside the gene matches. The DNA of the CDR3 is TGCGCCAGCAGCTTGGCCCCGGGAGGTTCAGCCAAAAACATTCAGTACTTC. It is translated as CASSLAPGGSAKNIQYF.

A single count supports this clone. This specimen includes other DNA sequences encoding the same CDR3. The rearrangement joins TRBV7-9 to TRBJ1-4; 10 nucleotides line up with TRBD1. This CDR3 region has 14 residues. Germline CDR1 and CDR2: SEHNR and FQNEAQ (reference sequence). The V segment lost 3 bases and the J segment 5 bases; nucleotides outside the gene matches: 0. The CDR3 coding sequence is TGTGCCAGCAGCTTGGGACAGGGGAATGAAAAACTGTTTTTT. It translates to CASSLGQGNEKLFF.

The CDR3 nucleotides read TGTGCCAGCTCACCGGCCTTAATCAGGCTTACAGATACGCAGTATTTT. This translates into CASSPALIRLTDTQYF. This sequence joins TRBV18 and TRBJ2-3; D is unclear. V lost 3 bases and J 3 bases, leaving 16 bases between the germline ends. Germline CDR1 reads KGHSH; CDR2 reads LQKENI. This CDR3 is built from 16 residues.

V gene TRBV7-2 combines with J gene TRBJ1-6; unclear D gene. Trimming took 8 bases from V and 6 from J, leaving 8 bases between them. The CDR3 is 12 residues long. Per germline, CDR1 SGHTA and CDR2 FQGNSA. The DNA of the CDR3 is TGTGCCAGCGCAGGTCTTAATTCACCCCTCCACTTT. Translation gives CASAGLNSPLHF.

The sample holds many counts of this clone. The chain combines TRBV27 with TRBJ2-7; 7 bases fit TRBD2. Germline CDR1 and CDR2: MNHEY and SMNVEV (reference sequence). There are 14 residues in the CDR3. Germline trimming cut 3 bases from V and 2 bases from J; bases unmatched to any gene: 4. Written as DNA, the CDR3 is TGTGCCAGCAGTTTCGGCGGGGGAGCCTACGAGCAGTACTTC. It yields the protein CASSFGGGAYEQYF.

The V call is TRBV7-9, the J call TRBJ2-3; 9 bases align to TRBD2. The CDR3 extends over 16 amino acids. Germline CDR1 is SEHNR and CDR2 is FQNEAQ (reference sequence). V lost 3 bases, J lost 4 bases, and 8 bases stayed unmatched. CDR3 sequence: CASSFRREGLADTQYF. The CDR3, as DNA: TGTGCCAGCAGCTTTCGGCGGGAGGGCCTGGCAGATACGCAGTATTTT.

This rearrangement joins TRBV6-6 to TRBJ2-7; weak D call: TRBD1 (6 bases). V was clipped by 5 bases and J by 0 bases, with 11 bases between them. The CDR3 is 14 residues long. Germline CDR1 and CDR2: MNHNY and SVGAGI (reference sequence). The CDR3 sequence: CASSLDRSSYEQYF. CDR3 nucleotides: TGTGCCAGCAGTCTCGACAGGAGCTCCTACGAGCAGTACTTC.

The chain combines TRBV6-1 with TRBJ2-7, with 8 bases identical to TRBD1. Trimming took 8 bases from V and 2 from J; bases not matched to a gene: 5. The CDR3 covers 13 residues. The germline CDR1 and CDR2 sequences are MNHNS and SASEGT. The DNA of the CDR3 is TGTGCCAGCCGAGGACAGGGTCCCTACGAGCAGTACTTC. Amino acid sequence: CASRGQGPYEQYF.

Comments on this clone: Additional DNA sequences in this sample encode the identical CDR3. The CDR3 nucleotides are TGCAGTGCAGGCGAGTACGAGCAGTACTTC. Amino acids: CSAGEYEQYF. The chain carries TRBV20-1 and TRBJ2-7; the D is unclear. Germline values: CDR1 DFQATT, CDR2 SNEGSKA (reference sequence). Deletions cut 6 bases from V and 4 bases from J, with 7 bases between. The CDR3 contains 10 residues.

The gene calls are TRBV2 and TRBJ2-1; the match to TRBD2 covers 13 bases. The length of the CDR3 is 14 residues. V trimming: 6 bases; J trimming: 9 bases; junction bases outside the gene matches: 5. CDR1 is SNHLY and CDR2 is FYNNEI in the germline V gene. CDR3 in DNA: TGTGCCAGCAGAACTAGCGGGGGGGCTGTTGAGCAGTTCTTC. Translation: CASRTSGGAVEQFF. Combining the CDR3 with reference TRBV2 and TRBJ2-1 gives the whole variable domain EPEVTQTPSHQVTQMGQEVILRCVPISNHLYFYWYRQILGQKVEFLVSFYNNEISEKSEIFDDQFSVERPDGSNFTLKIRSTKLEDSAMYFCASRTSGGAVEQFFGPGTRLTVL.

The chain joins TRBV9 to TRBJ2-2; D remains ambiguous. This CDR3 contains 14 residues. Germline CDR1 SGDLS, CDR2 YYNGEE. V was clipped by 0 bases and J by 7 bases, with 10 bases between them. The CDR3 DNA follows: TGTGCCAGCAGCGTAGAAGGTCCGATCGGGGAGCTGTTTTTT. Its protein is CASSVEGPIGELFF.

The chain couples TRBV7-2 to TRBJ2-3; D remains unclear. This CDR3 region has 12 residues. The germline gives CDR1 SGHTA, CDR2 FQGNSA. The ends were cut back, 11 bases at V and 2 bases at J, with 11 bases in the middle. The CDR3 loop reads CAGRRLTDTQYF. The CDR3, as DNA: TGTGCCGGCCGGCGGCTCACAGATACGCAGTATTTT.

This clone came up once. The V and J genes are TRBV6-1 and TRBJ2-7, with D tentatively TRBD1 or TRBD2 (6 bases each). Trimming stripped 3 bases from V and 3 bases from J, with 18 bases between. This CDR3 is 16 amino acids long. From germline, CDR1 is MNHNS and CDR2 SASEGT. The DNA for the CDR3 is TGTGCCAGCAGTGAGGAGGGACATCGGAGAATCTACGAGCAGTACTTC. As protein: CASSEEGHRRIYEQYF.

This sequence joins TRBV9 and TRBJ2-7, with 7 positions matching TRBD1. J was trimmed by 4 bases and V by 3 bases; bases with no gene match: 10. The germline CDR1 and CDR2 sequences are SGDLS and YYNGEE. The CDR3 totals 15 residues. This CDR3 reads CASSEGPGQPYEQYF. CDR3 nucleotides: TGTGCCAGCAGCGAGGGGCCGGGACAGCCTTACGAGCAGTACTTC.

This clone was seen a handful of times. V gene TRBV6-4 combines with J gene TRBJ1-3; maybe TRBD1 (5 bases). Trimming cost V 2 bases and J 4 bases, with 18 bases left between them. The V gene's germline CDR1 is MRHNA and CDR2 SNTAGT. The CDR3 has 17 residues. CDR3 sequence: CASSDVEVRGDGNTIYF. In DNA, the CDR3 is TGTGCCAGCAGTGACGTCGAGGTTCGGGGGGACGGAAACACCATATATTTT.

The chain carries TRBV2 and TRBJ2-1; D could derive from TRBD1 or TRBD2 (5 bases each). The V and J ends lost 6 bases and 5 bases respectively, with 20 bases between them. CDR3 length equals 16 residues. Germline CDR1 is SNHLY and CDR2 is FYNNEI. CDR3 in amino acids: CASRPGASRSNNEQFF. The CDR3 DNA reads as TGTGCCAGCAGGCCTGGGGCTAGCCGCTCAAACAATGAGCAGTTCTTC. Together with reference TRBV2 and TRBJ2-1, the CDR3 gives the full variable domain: EPEVTQTPSHQVTQMGQEVILRCVPISNHLYFYWYRQILGQKVEFLVSFYNNEISEKSEIFDDQFSVERPDGSNFTLKIRSTKLEDSAMYFCASRPGASRSNNEQFFGPGTRLTVL.

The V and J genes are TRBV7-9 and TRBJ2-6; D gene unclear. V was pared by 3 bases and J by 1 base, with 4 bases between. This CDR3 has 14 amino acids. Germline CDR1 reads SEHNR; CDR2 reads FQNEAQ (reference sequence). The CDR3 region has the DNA TGTGCCAGCAGCTTTGGGTCTGGGGCCAACGTCCTGACTTTC. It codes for CASSFGSGANVLTF.

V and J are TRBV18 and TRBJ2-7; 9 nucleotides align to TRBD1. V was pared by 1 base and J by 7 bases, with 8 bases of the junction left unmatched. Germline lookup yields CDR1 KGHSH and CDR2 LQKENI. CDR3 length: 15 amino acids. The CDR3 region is CASSPRSQGAEEQYF. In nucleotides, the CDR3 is TGTGCCAGCTCACCACGATCACAGGGGGCAGAAGAGCAGTACTTC. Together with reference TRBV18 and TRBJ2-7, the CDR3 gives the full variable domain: NAGVMQNPRHLVRRRGQEARLRCSPMKGHSHVYWYRQLPEEGLKFMVYLQKENIIDESGMPKERFSAEFPKEGPSILRIQQVVRGDSAAYFCASSPRSQGAEEQYFGPGTRLTVT.

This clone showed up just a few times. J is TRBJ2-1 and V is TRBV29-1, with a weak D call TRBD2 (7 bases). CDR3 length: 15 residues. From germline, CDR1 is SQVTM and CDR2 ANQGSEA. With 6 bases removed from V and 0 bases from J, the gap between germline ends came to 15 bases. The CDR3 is CSVKGGDRSYNEQFF. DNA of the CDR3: TGCAGCGTCAAAGGGGGGGACCGCTCCTACAATGAGCAGTTCTTC.

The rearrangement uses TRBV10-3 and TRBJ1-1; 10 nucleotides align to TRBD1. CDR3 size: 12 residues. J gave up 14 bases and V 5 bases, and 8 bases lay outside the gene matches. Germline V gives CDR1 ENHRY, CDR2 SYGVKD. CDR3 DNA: TGTGCCATCAGTTCCGGGACAGGGGTTGCCTTCTTT. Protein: CAISSGTGVAFF.

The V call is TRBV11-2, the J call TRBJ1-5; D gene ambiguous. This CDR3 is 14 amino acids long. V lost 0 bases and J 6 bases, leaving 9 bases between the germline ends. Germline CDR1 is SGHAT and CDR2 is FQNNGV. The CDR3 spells CASSLDSARQPQHF. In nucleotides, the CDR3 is TGTGCCAGCAGCTTAGACAGTGCGCGTCAGCCCCAGCATTTT.

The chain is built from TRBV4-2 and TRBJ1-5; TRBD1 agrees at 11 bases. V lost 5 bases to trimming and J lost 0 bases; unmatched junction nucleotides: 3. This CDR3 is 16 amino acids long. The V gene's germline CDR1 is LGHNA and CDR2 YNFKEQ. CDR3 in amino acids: CASSVGTGGSNQPQHF. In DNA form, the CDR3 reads TGTGCCAGCAGCGTAGGGACAGGGGGTAGCAATCAGCCCCAGCATTTT.

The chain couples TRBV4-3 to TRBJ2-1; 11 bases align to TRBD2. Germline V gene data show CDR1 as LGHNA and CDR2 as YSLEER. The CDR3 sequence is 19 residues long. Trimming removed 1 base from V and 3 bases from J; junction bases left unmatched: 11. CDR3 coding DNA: TGCGCCAGCAGCCAAGTAAATAGCGGGAGGGGCCTCTACTACAATGAGCAGTTCTTC. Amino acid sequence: CASSQVNSGRGLYYNEQFF.

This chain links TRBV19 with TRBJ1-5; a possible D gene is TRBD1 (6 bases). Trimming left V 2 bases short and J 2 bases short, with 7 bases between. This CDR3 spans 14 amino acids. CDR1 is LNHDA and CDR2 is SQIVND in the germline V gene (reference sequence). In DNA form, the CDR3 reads TGTGCCAGTAGTATAAGGGGGGGCAATCAGCCCCAGCATTTT. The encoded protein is CASSIRGGNQPQHF.